This T cell receptor (beta chain) was identified during a study of T-cell reconstitution after alpha-beta-depleted transplantation in children. For TCRbeta, the library was prepared with unique molecular identifiers. TCRdb re-called the PCR reads with MiXCR, one entry per CDR3 protein. This sample has a few hundred thousand distinct CDR3 sequences, with around a tenth found just once. Worth noting for this clonotype: The junction shows a germline mismatch at one end, possibly a read error.

The sequenced sample was PBMCs from the stem cell graft donor, obtained from the stem cell graft. The TCR was taken from a human donor who donated a stem cell graft to a child with acute lymphoblastic leukemia.

CDR3 DNA sequence: TGCTGTGCTTTGGACAGGGGCTTAGTTAGCAATCAGCCCCAGCATTTT. Translated, it gives CCALDRGLVSNQPQHF. This chain connects TRBV20-1 to TRBJ1-5; 9 nucleotides align to TRBD1. The CDR3 runs to 16 residues. Germline V lookup: CDR1 DFQATT, CDR2 SNEGSKA (reference sequence).